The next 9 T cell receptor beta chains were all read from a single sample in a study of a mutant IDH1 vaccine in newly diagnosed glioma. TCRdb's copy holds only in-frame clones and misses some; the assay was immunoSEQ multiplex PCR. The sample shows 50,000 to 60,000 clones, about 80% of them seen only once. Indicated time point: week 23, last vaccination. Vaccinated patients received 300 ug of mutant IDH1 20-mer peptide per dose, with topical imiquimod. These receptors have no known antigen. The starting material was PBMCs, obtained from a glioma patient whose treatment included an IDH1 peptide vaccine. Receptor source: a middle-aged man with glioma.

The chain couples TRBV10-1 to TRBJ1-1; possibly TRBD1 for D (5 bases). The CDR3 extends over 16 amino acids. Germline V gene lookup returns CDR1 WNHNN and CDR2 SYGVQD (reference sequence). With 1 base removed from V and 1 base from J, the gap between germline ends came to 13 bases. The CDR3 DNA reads TGCGCCAGCAGTGAGTGGACAAATTACTGGAACACTGAAGCTTTCTTT. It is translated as CASSEWTNYWNTEAFF.

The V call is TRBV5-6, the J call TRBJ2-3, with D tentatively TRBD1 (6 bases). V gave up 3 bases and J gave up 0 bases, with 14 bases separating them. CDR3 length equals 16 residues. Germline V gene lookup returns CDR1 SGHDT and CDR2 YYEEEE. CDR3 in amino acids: CASSSTDRPSTDTQYF. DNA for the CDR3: TGTGCCAGCAGCTCTACAGACAGGCCCAGCACAGATACGCAGTATTTT.

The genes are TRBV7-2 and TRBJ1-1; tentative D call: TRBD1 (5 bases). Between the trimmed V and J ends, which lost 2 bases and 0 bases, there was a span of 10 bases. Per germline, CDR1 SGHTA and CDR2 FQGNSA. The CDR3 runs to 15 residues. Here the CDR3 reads CASSLRRTLNTEAFF. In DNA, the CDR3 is TGTGCCAGCAGCTTAAGACGGACACTGAACACTGAAGCTTTCTTT.

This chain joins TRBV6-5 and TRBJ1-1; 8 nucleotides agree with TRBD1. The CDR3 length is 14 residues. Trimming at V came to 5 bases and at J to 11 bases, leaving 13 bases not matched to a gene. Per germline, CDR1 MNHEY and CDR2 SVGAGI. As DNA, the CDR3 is TGTGCCAGCAGTGAAAGCAGGGGGCGTGTTACGGCTTTCTTT. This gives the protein CASSESRGRVTAFF.

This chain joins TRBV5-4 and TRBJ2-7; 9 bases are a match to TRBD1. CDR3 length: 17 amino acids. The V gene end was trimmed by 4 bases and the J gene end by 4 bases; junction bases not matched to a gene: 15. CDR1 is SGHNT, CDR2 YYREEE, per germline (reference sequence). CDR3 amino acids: CASSKAVPGQGVYEQYF. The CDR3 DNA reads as TGTGCCAGCAGCAAAGCCGTCCCGGGACAGGGTGTGTACGAGCAGTACTTC.

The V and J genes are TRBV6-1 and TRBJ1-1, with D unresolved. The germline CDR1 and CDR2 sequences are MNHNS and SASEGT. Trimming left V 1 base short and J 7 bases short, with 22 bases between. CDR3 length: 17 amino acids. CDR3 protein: CASSEGVRTQKEGEAFF. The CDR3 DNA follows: TGTGCCAGCAGTGAAGGGGTGCGGACTCAAAAAGAGGGTGAAGCTTTCTTT.

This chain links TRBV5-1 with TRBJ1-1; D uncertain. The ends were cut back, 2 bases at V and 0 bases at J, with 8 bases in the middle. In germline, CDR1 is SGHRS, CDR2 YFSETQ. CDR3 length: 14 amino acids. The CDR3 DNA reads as TGCGCCAGCAGCTTCGAGCCCATGAACACTGAAGCTTTCTTT. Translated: CASSFEPMNTEAFF.

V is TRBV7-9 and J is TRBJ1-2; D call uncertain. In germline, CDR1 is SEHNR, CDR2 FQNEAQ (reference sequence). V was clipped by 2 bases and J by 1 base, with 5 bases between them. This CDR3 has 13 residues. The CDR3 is CASSLSNNYGYTF. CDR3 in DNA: TGTGCCAGCAGCTTAAGTAATAACTATGGCTACACCTTC.

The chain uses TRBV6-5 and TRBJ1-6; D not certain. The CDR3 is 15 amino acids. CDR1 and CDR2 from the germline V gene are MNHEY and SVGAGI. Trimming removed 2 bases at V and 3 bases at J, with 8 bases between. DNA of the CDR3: TGTGCCAGCAGTTACGGGAGAAGCTATAATTCACCCCTCCACTTT. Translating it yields CASSYGRSYNSPLHF.